The 30 T cell receptor beta chains in this list originate from one sample, sequenced in a study of shared clonotypes between healthy human individuals. Libraries were prepared by immunoSEQ multiplex PCR; TCRdb keeps only in-frame clonotypes and omits some of them. Among about 980,000 clones listed, around three quarters were seen once. Material for sequencing was memory CD4+ T cells sorted from blood. The subset: CD45RA-negative fraction. The receptors come from a man younger than 35 in good health.

CDR3: CASSSYAGQINNEQFF. The CDR3 DNA reads as TGTGCCAGCTCGAGTTATGCGGGACAGATAAACAATGAGCAGTTCTTC. This chain connects TRBV18 to TRBJ2-1; perhaps TRBD1 as D (7 bases). The CDR3 contains 16 residues. Trimming took 6 bases from V and 5 from J, leaving 20 bases between them. Germline V lookup: CDR1 KGHSH, CDR2 LQKENI.

The V and J genes are TRBV5-4 and TRBJ1-6, with D tentatively TRBD1 (6 bases). V gave up 1 base and J gave up 6 bases, with 11 bases separating them. The CDR3 is 15 amino acids. Germline-derived CDR1 and CDR2 are SGHNT and YYREEE (reference sequence). CDR3 residues: CASSLRGARNSPLHF. DNA of the CDR3: TGTGCCAGCAGCTTGCGGGGGGCACGTAATTCACCCCTCCACTTT.

This clone has only a few counts. The rearrangement links TRBV28 to TRBJ2-4; the D is unclear. Trimming shortened V by 5 bases and J by 5 bases, and 16 bases separated the two germline ends. Germline assignment: CDR1 MDHEN and CDR2 SYDVKM. The CDR3 runs to 15 residues. Here the CDR3 DNA reads TGTGCCAGCAGTCAAGCATGGTCCCCAGAAAACATTCAGTACTTC. Translated, it gives CASSQAWSPENIQYF.

The chain combines TRBV5-4 with TRBJ1-6; TRBD1 matches at 8 bases. V was pared by 3 bases and J by 7 bases, with 0 bases of the junction left unmatched. Germline V gene data show CDR1 as SGHNT and CDR2 as YYREEE (reference sequence). The CDR3 has 13 residues. Written as DNA, the CDR3 is TGTGCCAGCAGCTGGACAGGGAATTCACCCCTCCACTTT. It specifies CASSWTGNSPLHF.

This chain joins TRBV5-1 and TRBJ2-7, with D tentatively TRBD1 (6 bases). With 1 base removed from V and 3 bases from J, the gap between germline ends came to 14 bases. The germline V gene has CDR1 SGHRS and CDR2 YFSETQ. There are 15 residues in the CDR3. The CDR3 region is CASSLNSGAYYEQYF. Written as DNA, the CDR3 is TGCGCCAGCAGCTTGAATTCAGGGGCGTACTACGAGCAGTACTTC. The full variable domain, completed using reference TRBV5-1 and TRBJ2-7, is KAGVTQTPRYLIKTRGQQVTLSCSPISGHRSVSWYQQTPGQGLQFLFEYFSETQRNKGNFPGRFSGRQFSNSRSEMNVSTLELGDSALYLCASSLNSGAYYEQYFGPGTRLTVT.

V is TRBV4-3 and J is TRBJ1-2; the D is unclear. Germline loops: CDR1 LGHNA, CDR2 YSLEER. The CDR3 runs to 15 residues. The V gene lost 2 bases and the J gene lost 2 bases, with 12 bases spanning the gap. Here the CDR3 DNA reads TGCGCCAGCAGCCAATATCGGGGAGGGAACTATGGCTACACCTTC. It specifies CASSQYRGGNYGYTF.

This clone was observed a handful of times. The chain employs TRBV6-5 and TRBJ1-4; TRBD1 matches at 8 bases. The CDR3 runs 12 residues. The germline V gene encodes CDR1 MNHEY and CDR2 SVGAGI. V lost 9 bases and J lost 13; bases outside the gene matches: 10. The CDR3 protein is CASGQGREGLFF. As DNA, the CDR3 is TGTGCCAGTGGACAGGGCAGGGAGGGACTGTTTTTT.

The gene calls are TRBV30 and TRBJ2-5; 10 nucleotides line up with TRBD2. CDR3 length: 15 residues. V gave up 0 bases and J gave up 3 bases; unmatched junction bases: 4. Looked up from germline, CDR1 is GTSNPN and CDR2 is SVGIG (reference sequence). CDR3 sequence (DNA): TGTGCCTGGAGTGTAGCTAGCGGGAGTAAAGAGACCCAGTACTTC. This gives the protein CAWSVASGSKETQYF. The whole variable domain, remainder taken from reference TRBV30 and TRBJ2-5, is SQTIHQWPATLVQPVGSPLSLECTVEGTSNPNLYWYRQAAGRGLQLLFYSVGIGQISSEVPQNLSASRPQDRQFILSSKKLLLSDSGFYLCAWSVASGSKETQYFGPGTRLLVL.

In the case of this clone: Different DNA sequences within this sample yield the same CDR3. The CDR3 bases are TGTGCCAGTTCCCGGGACTATAATTCACCCCTCCACTTT. It translates to CASSRDYNSPLHF. The rearrangement uses TRBV6-5 and TRBJ1-6, with D unresolved. CDR3 length: 13 residues. V was pared by 9 bases and J by 3 bases, with 9 bases between. Germline assignment: CDR1 MNHEY and CDR2 SVGAGI.

The chain combines TRBV5-1 with TRBJ2-3; 7 nucleotides align to TRBD2. Germline loops: CDR1 SGHRS, CDR2 YFSETQ. V lost 7 bases, J lost 3 bases, and 5 bases stayed unmatched. The CDR3 extends over 13 amino acids. This CDR3 is CASGTGGTDTQYF. In nucleotides, the CDR3 is TGCGCCAGCGGCACGGGGGGAACAGATACGCAGTATTTT.

The rearrangement links TRBV2 to TRBJ1-2, with unresolved D. The CDR3 has 14 amino acids. The ends were cut back, 4 bases at V and 4 bases at J, with 13 bases in the middle. The germline V gene encodes CDR1 SNHLY and CDR2 FYNNEI. The CDR3 loop reads CASSGRFSGYGYTF. The DNA for the CDR3 is TGTGCCAGCAGTGGTAGGTTTTCGGGCTATGGCTACACCTTC.

With regard to this clone: Distinct nucleotide sequences in the sample also encode this CDR3. The gene calls are TRBV5-1 and TRBJ2-1, with 12 positions matching TRBD2. Germline lookup yields CDR1 SGHRS and CDR2 YFSETQ. The CDR3 length is 16 residues. Germline trimming cut 2 bases from V and 0 bases from J; bases unmatched to any gene: 0. CDR3 residues: CASSLLAGGSYNEQFF. The CDR3 DNA reads as TGCGCCAGCAGCTTACTAGCGGGGGGCTCCTACAATGAGCAGTTCTTC.

The rearrangement uses TRBV6-6 and TRBJ1-3; D is perhaps TRBD1 (6 bases). The germline gives CDR1 MNHNY, CDR2 SVGAGI (reference sequence). V dropped 7 bases and J dropped 7 bases, with 20 bases sitting between them. This CDR3 comprises 15 residues. This CDR3 is CASTSGQQVVNTIYF. The DNA of the CDR3 is TGTGCCAGCACTAGTGGACAGCAAGTCGTGAACACCATATATTTT.

The J gene is TRBJ2-3, the V gene TRBV7-2; the D gene could be TRBD1 or TRBD2 (6 bases each). CDR1 and CDR2 (germline): SGHTA, FQGNSA. V was trimmed by 5 bases and J by 4 bases, leaving 16 bases between them. The CDR3 spans 15 residues. The CDR3 nucleotides are TGTGCCAGCAGCCAACCGCCGGGGGCGTCAGATACGCAGTATTTT. Translating gives CASSQPPGASDTQYF.

The J gene is TRBJ2-2, the V gene TRBV19, with 9 bases that match TRBD2. Germline V gene sequence: CDR1 LNHDA, CDR2 SQIVND (reference sequence). J lost 1 base, V lost 0 bases, and 3 bases had no gene match. The CDR3 consists of 17 residues. CDR3 sequence reads: CASSIEGLAKNTGELFF. Here the CDR3 DNA reads TGTGCCAGTAGTATAGAGGGACTAGCTAAGAACACCGGGGAGCTGTTTTTT.

The gene calls are TRBV5-1 and TRBJ2-7; 8 bases fit TRBD1. Looked up from germline, CDR1 is SGHRS and CDR2 is YFSETQ. This CDR3 has 15 amino acids. Losses at the gene ends were 4 bases for V and 2 bases for J; bases not matched to a gene: 8. CDR3 loop: CASSLGQGKAYEQYF. CDR3 DNA: TGCGCCAGCAGCCTCGGACAGGGTAAAGCCTACGAGCAGTACTTC.

The genes are TRBV6-1 and TRBJ2-7; D uncertain. The V end lost 6 bases, the J end lost 3 bases, and 9 bases lay between the germline ends. This CDR3 comprises 12 residues. Germline V gene lookup returns CDR1 MNHNS and CDR2 SASEGT. The DNA for the CDR3 is TGTGCCAGCAGCGCAGTAATCTACGAGCAGTACTTC. Translating it yields CASSAVIYEQYF.

The rearrangement joins TRBV28 to TRBJ1-4, with D unresolved. V gave up 3 bases and J gave up 4 bases, with 6 bases separating them. Germline V gene sequence: CDR1 MDHEN, CDR2 SYDVKM. The length of the CDR3 is 13 residues. Here the CDR3 reads CASSFGVNEKLFF. The CDR3 DNA is TGTGCCAGCAGTTTTGGGGTTAATGAAAAACTGTTTTTT. Together with reference TRBV28 and TRBJ1-4, the CDR3 gives the full variable domain: DVKVTQSSRYLVKRTGEKVFLECVQDMDHENMFWYRQDPGLGLRLIYFSYDVKMKEKGDIPEGYSVSREKKERFSLILESASTNQTSMYLCASSFGVNEKLFFGSGTQLSVL.

CDR3 DNA sequence: TGCAGTGCCTTCGTCAGCAATGAGCAGTACTTC. Translated: CSAFVSNEQYF. The rearrangement uses TRBV20-1 and TRBJ2-7; D call uncertain. Per germline, CDR1 DFQATT and CDR2 SNEGSKA (reference sequence). V lost 6 bases and J 7 bases, leaving 13 bases between the germline ends. The CDR3 totals 11 residues.

The rearrangement uses TRBV6-1 and TRBJ1-1; the D gene is possibly TRBD1 (6 bases). Germline lookup yields CDR1 MNHNS and CDR2 SASEGT. This CDR3 is 12 amino acids long. V was cut by 5 bases and J by 10 bases, with 14 bases left in between. CDR3 bases: TGTGCCAGCAGTTCAACAGGGTTCCGAGCTTTCTTT. As protein: CASSSTGFRAFF.

The chain couples TRBV6-1 to TRBJ2-2; 11 bases match TRBD2. CDR1 MNHNS and CDR2 SASEGT come from the germline V gene. V gave up 6 bases and J gave up 6 bases; unmatched junction bases: 3. The CDR3 is made up of 14 amino acids. The CDR3 nucleotides read TGTGCCAGCAGAACTAGCGGGAGCGCCGGGGAGCTGTTTTTT. Translation gives CASRTSGSAGELFF.

This sequence joins TRBV9 and TRBJ2-7; D may be TRBD1 or TRBD2 (5 bases each). This CDR3 spans 15 amino acids. V was clipped by 4 bases and J by 3 bases, with 17 bases between them. CDR1 and CDR2 from the germline V gene are SGDLS and YYNGEE. The CDR3 DNA reads TGTGCCAGCAGCCCTCGGGACGTTGGAGGCTACGAGCAGTACTTC. Protein: CASSPRDVGGYEQYF.

The rearrangement joins TRBV4-1 to TRBJ1-5; unclear D gene. V was shortened by 4 bases and J by 0 bases, with 13 bases between the two germline ends. The germline V gene has CDR1 MGHRA and CDR2 YSYEKL. The CDR3 length is 16 residues. This CDR3 is CASSPDGDYSNQPQHF. CDR3 nucleotides: TGCGCCAGCAGCCCCGACGGGGATTATAGCAATCAGCCCCAGCATTTT.

The chain combines TRBV12-5 with TRBJ2-7; unclear D gene. Looked up from germline, CDR1 is LGHNT and CDR2 is FRNRAP. The CDR3 is made up of 12 amino acids. Trimming took off 1 base at V and 6 bases at J, with 7 bases between the two ends. CDR3 DNA sequence: TGTGCTAGTGGTTTGGGAGGCGGCGAGCAGTACTTC. This translates into CASGLGGGEQYF.

The count of this clone is one. V usage is TRBV19 and J usage is TRBJ1-5; D is possibly TRBD1 (5 bases). The CDR3 consists of 15 residues. Trimming took off 6 bases at V and 3 bases at J, with 15 bases between the two ends. In germline, CDR1 is LNHDA, CDR2 SQIVND (reference sequence). The CDR3 bases are TGTGCCAGTAGCCTGGGGGGAACCACCAATCAGCCCCAGCATTTT. Translating it yields CASSLGGTTNQPQHF.

On this clone: This sample includes further DNA sequences coding for the same CDR3. The CDR3 DNA reads as TGTGCCAGCAGCGTAGTGCCAGGCTACGAGCAGTACTTC. Its protein is CASSVVPGYEQYF. V and J are TRBV9 and TRBJ2-7; D ambiguous. The V gene's germline CDR1 is SGDLS and CDR2 YYNGEE. CDR3 length: 13 amino acids. Trimming shortened V by 0 bases and J by 3 bases, and 7 bases separated the two germline ends.

J is TRBJ2-2 and V is TRBV11-2; a possible D gene is TRBD1 (6 bases). From germline, CDR1 is SGHAT and CDR2 FQNNGV. This CDR3 contains 14 residues. The germline V and J ends were trimmed by 5 bases and 1 base, with 8 bases remaining between them. CDR3 nucleotide sequence: TGTGCCAGCAGCCCGACAGGGAACACCGGGGAGCTGTTTTTT. Its translation is CASSPTGNTGELFF.

This clone was observed many times. The chain carries TRBV2 and TRBJ2-7; D may be TRBD1 or TRBD2 (5 bases each). Germline V lookup: CDR1 SNHLY, CDR2 FYNNEI. Deletions cut 3 bases from V and 3 bases from J, with 9 bases between. The CDR3 is made up of 13 amino acids. In DNA, the CDR3 is TGTGCCAGCAGTGACGTGGGGGACTACGAGCAGTACTTC. It encodes CASSDVGDYEQYF.

J is TRBJ1-1 and V is TRBV19; 9 bases map to TRBD1. The germline V gene has CDR1 LNHDA and CDR2 SQIVND (reference sequence). The length of the CDR3 is 14 residues. V was clipped by 7 bases and J by 5 bases; unmatched bases: 8. Written as DNA, the CDR3 is TGTGCCAGTATGTTGGGACAGGGCAGGACTGAAGCTTTCTTT. It translates to CASMLGQGRTEAFF.

J is TRBJ1-2 and V is TRBV5-5, with 7 positions matching TRBD1. With V trimmed by 3 bases and J by 2 bases, 7 bases remained unmatched. Germline V lookup: CDR1 SGHKS, CDR2 YYEKEE (reference sequence). The CDR3 loop spans 15 amino acids. The CDR3: CASSSSTGKNYGYTF. The CDR3 DNA sequence: TGTGCCAGCAGCTCCTCGACAGGGAAAAACTATGGCTACACCTTC.